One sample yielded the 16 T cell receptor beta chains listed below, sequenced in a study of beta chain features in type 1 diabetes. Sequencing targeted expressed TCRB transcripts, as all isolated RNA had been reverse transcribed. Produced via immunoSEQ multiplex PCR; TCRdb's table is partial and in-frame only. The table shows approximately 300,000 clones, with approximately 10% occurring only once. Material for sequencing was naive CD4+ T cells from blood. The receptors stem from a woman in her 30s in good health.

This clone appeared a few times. The CDR3 is CASSKDRDRGSGANVLTF. The CDR3 region has the DNA TGTGCCAGCAGCAAAGACCGGGACAGGGGTTCTGGGGCCAACGTCCTGACTTTC. The chain is built from TRBV5-6 and TRBJ2-6, with 10 positions matching TRBD1. CDR1 is SGHDT and CDR2 is YYEEEE in the germline V gene. The CDR3 is made up of 18 amino acids. J lost 1 base, V lost 4 bases, and 8 bases had no gene match.

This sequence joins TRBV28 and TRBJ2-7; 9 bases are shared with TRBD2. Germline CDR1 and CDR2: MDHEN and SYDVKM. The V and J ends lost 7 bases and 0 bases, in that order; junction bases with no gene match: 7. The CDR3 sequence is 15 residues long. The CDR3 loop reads CASKRSGGSSYEQYF. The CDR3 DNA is TGTGCCAGCAAACGGAGCGGGGGGAGCTCCTACGAGCAGTACTTC.

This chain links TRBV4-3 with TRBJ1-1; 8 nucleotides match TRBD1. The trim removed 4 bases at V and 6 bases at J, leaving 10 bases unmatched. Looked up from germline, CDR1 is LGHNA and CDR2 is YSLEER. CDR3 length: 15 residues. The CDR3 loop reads CASSRNRGRGAEAFF. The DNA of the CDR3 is TGCGCCAGCAGCCGCAACAGGGGGAGGGGGGCTGAAGCTTTCTTT.

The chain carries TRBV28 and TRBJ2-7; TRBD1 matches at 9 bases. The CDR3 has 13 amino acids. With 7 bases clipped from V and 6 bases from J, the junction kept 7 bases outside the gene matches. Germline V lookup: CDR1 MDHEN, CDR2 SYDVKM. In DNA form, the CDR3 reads TGTGCCAGCACCTCGGGACAGGGCGGCGAGCAGTACTTC. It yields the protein CASTSGQGGEQYF.

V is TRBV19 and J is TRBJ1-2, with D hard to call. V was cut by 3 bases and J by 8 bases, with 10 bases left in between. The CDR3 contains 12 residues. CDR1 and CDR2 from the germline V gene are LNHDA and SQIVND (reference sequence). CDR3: CASSMLGLGYTF. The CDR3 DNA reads TGTGCCAGTAGTATGCTCGGTCTCGGCTACACCTTC.

CDR3 coding DNA: TGTGCCAGCGCCCAGGGGAGAGGCGCCATCCAAGAGACCCAGTACTTC. It specifies CASAQGRGAIQETQYF. V is TRBV9 and J is TRBJ2-5, with D possibly being TRBD1 (6 bases). From germline, CDR1 is SGDLS and CDR2 YYNGEE. This CDR3 has 16 residues. Trimming shortened V by 7 bases and J by 1 base, and 20 bases separated the two germline ends.

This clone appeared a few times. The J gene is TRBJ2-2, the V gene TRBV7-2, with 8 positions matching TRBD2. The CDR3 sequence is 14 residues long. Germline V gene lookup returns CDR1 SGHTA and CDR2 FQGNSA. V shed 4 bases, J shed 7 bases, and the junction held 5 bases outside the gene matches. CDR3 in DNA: TGTGCCAGCAGCTCAACGACTAGCGTCGGGGAGCTGTTTTTT. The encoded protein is CASSSTTSVGELFF.

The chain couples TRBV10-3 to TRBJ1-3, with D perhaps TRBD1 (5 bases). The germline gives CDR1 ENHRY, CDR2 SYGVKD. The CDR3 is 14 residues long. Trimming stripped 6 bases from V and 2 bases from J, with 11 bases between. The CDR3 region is CAIRKGVTGNTIYF. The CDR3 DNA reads TGTGCCATCAGGAAAGGGGTAACTGGAAACACCATATATTTT.

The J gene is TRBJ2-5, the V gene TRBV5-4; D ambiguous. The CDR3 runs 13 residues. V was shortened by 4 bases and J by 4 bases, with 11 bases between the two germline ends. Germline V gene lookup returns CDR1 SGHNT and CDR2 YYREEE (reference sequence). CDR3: CASSPENSETQYF. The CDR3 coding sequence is TGTGCCAGCAGCCCCGAGAATTCAGAGACCCAGTACTTC.

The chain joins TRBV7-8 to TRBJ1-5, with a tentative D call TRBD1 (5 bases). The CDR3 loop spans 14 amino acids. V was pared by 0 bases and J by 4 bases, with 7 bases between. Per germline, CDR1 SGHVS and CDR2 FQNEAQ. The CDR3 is CASSLAGGNQPQHF. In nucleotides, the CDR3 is TGTGCCAGCAGCTTAGCTGGGGGGAATCAGCCCCAGCATTTT.

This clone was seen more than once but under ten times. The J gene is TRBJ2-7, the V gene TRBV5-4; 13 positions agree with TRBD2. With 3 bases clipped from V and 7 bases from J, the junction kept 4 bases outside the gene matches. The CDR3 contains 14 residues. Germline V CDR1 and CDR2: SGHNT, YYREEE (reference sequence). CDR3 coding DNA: TGTGCCAGCAGCTCCAGGGGACTAGCGGGGGAGCAGTACTTC. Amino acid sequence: CASSSRGLAGEQYF.

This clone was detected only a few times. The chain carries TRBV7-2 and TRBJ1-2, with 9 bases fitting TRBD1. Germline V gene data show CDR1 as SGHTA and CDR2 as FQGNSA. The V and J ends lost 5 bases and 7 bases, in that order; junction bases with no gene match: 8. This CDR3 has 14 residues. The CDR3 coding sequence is TGTGCCAGCAGCGTTGACAGGGGGAGGCTTGGCTACACCTTC. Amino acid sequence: CASSVDRGRLGYTF. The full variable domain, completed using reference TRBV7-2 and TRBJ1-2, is GAGVSQSPSNKVTEKGKDVELRCDPISGHTALYWYRQSLGQGLEFLIYFQGNSAPDKSGLPSDRFSAERTGGSVSTLTIQRTQQEDSAVYLCASSVDRGRLGYTFGSGTRLTVV.

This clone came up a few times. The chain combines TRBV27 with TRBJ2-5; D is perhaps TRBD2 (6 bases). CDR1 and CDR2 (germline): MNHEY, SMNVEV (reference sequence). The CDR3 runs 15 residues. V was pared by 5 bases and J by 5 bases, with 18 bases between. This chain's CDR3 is CASSPGGIPRETQYF. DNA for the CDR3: TGTGCCAGCAGTCCAGGAGGGATCCCCCGGGAGACCCAGTACTTC.

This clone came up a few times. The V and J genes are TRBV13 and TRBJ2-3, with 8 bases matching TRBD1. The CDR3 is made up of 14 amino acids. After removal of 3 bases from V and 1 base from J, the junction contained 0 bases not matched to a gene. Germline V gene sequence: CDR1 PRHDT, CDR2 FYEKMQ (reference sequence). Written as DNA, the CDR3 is TGTGCCAGCAGCTTGGACAGGGGCACAGATACGCAGTATTTT. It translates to CASSLDRGTDTQYF.

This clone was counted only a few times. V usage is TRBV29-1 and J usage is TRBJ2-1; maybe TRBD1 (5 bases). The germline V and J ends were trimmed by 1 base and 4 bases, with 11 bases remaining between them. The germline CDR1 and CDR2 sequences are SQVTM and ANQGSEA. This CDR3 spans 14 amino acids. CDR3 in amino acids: CSVEVRDRYNEQFF. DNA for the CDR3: TGCAGCGTTGAAGTAAGAGACAGATACAATGAGCAGTTCTTC.

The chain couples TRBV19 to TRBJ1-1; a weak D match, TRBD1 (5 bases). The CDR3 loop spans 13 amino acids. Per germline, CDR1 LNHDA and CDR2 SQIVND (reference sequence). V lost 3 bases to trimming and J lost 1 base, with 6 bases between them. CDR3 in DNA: TGTGCCAGTAGTATGGACAAGAACACTGAAGCTTTCTTT. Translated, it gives CASSMDKNTEAFF.